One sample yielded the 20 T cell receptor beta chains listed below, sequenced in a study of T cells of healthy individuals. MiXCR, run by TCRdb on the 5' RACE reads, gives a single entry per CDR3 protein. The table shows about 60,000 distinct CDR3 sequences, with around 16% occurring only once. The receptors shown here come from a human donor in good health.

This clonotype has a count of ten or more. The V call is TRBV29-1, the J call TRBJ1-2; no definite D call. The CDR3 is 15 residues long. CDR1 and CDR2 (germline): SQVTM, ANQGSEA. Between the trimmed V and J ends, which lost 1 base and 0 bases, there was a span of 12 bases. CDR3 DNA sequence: TGCAGCGTTGAAGGGGCCAGCCGAGCTAACTATGGCTACACCTTC. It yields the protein CSVEGASRANYGYTF.

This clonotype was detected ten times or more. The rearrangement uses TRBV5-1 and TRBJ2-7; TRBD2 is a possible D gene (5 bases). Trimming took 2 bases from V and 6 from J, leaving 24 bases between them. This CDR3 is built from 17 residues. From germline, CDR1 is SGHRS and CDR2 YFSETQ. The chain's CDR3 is CASSFPDELGSSGEQYF. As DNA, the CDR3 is TGCGCCAGCAGCTTCCCGGACGAACTAGGCTCTTCGGGCGAGCAGTACTTC.

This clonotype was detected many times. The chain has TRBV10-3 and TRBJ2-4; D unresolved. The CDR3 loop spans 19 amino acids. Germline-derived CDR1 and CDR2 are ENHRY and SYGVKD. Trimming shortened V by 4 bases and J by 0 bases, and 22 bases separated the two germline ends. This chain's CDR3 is CAISGNPYNRYVAKNIQYF. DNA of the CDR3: TGTGCCATCAGTGGAAACCCCTACAATCGTTATGTAGCCAAAAACATTCAGTACTTC.

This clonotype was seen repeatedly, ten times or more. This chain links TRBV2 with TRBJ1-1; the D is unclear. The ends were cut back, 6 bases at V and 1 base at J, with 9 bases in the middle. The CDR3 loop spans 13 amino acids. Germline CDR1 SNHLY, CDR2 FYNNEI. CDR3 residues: CASSRQPNTEAFF. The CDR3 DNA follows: TGTGCCAGCAGCCGTCAACCGAACACTGAAGCTTTCTTT. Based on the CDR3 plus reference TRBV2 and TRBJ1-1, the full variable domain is EPEVTQTPSHQVTQMGQEVILRCVPISNHLYFYWYRQILGQKVEFLVSFYNNEISEKSEIFDDQFSVERPDGSNFTLKIRSTKLEDSAMYFCASSRQPNTEAFFGQGTRLTVV.

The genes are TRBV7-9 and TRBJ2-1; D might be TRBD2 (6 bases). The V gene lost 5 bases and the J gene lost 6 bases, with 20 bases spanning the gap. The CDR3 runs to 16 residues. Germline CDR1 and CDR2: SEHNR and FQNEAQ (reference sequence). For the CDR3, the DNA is TGTGCCAGCAGCCATAAAGGCGGGACGGGTCTCAATGAGCAGTTCTTC. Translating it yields CASSHKGGTGLNEQFF.

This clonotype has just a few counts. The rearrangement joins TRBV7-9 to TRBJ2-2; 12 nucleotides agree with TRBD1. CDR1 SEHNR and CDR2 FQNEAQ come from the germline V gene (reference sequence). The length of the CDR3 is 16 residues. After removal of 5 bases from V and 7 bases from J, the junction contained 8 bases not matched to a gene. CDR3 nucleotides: TGTGCCAGCAGCCCTGGGGACAGGGGGCGAGGCGGGGAGCTGTTTTTT. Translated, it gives CASSPGDRGRGGELFF.

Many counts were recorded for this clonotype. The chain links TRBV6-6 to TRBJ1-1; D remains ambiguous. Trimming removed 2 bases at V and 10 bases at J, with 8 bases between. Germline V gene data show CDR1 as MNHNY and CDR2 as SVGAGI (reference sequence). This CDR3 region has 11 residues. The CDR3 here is CASSYGQRAFF. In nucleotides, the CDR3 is TGTGCCAGCAGTTACGGGCAGCGAGCTTTCTTT.

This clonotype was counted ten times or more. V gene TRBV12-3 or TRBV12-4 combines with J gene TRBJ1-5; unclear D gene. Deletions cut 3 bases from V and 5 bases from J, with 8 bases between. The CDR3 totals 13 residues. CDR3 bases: TGTGCCAGCAGTTTGCAGAGAGATCAGCCCCAGCATTTT. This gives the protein CASSLQRDQPQHF.

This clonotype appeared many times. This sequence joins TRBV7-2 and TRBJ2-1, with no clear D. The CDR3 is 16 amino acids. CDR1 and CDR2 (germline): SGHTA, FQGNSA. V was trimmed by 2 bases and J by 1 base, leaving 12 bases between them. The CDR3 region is CASSLMGLPSYNEQFF. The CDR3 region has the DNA TGTGCCAGCAGCTTAATGGGCTTGCCTTCCTACAATGAGCAGTTCTTC.

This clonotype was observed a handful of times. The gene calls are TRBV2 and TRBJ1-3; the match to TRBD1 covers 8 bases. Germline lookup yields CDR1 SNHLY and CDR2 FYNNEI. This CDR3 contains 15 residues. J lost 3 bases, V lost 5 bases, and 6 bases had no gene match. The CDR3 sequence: CASSPGQGNGNTIYF. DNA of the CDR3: TGTGCCAGCAGTCCCGGACAGGGAAATGGAAACACCATATATTTT. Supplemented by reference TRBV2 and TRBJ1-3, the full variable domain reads EPEVTQTPSHQVTQMGQEVILRCVPISNHLYFYWYRQILGQKVEFLVSFYNNEISEKSEIFDDQFSVERPDGSNFTLKIRSTKLEDSAMYFCASSPGQGNGNTIYFGEGSWLTVV.

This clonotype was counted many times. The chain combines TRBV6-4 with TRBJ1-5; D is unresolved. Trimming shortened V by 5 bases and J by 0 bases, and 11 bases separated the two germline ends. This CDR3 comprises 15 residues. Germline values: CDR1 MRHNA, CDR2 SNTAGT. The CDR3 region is CASSPRHDSNQPQHF. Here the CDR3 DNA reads TGTGCCAGCAGTCCCCGACACGATAGCAATCAGCCCCAGCATTTT.

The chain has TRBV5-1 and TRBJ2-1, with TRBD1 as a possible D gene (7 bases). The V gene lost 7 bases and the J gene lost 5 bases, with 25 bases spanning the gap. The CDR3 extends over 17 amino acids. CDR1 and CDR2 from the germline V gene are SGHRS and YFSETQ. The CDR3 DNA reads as TGCGCCAGCCCTACACTCGACAGGGAGGTTATCCACAATGAGCAGTTCTTC. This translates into CASPTLDREVIHNEQFF. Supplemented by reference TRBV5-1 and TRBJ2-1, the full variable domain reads KAGVTQTPRYLIKTRGQQVTLSCSPISGHRSVSWYQQTPGQGLQFLFEYFSETQRNKGNFPGRFSGRQFSNSRSEMNVSTLELGDSALYLCASPTLDREVIHNEQFFGPGTRLTVL.

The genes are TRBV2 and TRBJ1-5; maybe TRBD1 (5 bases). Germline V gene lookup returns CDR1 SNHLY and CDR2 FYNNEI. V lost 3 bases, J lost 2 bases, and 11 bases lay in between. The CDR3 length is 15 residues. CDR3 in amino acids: CASSDWQGGNQPQHF. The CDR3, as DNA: TGTGCCAGCAGTGACTGGCAGGGCGGCAATCAGCCCCAGCATTTT. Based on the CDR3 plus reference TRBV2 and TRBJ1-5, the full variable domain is EPEVTQTPSHQVTQMGQEVILRCVPISNHLYFYWYRQILGQKVEFLVSFYNNEISEKSEIFDDQFSVERPDGSNFTLKIRSTKLEDSAMYFCASSDWQGGNQPQHFGDGTRLSIL.

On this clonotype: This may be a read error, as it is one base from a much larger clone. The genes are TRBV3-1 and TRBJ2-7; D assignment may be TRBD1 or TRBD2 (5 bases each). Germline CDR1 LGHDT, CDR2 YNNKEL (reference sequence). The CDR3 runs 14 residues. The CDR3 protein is CASSQGGNGYERYF. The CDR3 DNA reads TGTGCCAGCAGCCAAGGGGGGAACGGCTACGAGCGGTACTTC.

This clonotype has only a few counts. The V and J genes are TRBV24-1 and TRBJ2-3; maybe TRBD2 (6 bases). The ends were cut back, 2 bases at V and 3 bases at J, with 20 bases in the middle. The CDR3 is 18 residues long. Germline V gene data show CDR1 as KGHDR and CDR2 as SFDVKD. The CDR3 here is CATSDYPAGMGVTDTQYF. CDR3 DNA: TGTGCCACCAGTGATTACCCGGCGGGGATGGGAGTGACAGATACGCAGTATTTT.

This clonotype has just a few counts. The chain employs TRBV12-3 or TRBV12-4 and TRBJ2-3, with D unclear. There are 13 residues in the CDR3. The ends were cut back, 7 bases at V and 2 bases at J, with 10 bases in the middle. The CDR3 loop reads CASTPAFTDTQYF. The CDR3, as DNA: TGTGCCAGCACCCCGGCCTTCACAGATACGCAGTATTTT.

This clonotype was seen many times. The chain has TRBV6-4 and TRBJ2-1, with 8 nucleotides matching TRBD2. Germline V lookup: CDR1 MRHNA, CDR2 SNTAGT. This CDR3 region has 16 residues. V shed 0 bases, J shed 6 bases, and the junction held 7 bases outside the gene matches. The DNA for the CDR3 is TGTGCCAGCAGTGACTCTGTAGCGGGAAAATTCAATGAGCAGTTCTTC. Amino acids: CASSDSVAGKFNEQFF.

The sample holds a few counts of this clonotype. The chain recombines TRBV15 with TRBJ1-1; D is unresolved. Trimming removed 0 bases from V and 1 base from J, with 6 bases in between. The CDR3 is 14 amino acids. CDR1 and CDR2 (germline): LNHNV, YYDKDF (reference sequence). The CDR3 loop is CATSREFGNTEAFF. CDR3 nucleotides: TGTGCCACCAGCAGAGAGTTCGGGAACACTGAAGCTTTCTTT.

In nucleotides, the CDR3 is TGTGCCAGCAGCCATGGAACTGGGGCCAACGTCCTGACTTTC. Encoded protein: CASSHGTGANVLTF. V gene TRBV3-1 combines with J gene TRBJ2-6; D unresolved. This CDR3 is 14 amino acids long. Germline-derived CDR1 and CDR2 are LGHDT and YNNKEL (reference sequence). Trimming took 3 bases from V and 2 from J, leaving 5 bases between them.

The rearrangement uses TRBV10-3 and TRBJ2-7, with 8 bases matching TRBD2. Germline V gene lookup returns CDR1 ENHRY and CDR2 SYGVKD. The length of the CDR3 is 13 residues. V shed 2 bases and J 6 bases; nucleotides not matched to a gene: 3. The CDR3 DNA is TGTGCCATCAGTGAGAAGCGGGAGATCGAGCAGTACTTC. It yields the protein CAISEKREIEQYF.